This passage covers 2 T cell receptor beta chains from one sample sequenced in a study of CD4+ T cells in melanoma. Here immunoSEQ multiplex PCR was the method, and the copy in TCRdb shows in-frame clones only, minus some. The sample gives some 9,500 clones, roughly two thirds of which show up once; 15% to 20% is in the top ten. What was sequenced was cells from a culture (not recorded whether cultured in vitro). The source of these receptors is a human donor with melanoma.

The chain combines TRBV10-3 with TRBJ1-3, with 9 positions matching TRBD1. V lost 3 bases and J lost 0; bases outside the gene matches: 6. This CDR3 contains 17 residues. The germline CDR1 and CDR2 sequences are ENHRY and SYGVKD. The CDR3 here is CAISDGTGSFSGNTIYF. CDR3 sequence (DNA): TGTGCCATCAGTGACGGGACAGGGAGCTTCTCTGGAAACACCATATATTTT.

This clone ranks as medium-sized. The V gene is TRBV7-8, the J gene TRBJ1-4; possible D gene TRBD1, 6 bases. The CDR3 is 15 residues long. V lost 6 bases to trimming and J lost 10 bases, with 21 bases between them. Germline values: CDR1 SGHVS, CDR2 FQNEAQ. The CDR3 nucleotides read TGTGCCAGCAGTGAACTCCGGGACACAGCTGGAAAACTGTTTTTT. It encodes CASSELRDTAGKLFF.